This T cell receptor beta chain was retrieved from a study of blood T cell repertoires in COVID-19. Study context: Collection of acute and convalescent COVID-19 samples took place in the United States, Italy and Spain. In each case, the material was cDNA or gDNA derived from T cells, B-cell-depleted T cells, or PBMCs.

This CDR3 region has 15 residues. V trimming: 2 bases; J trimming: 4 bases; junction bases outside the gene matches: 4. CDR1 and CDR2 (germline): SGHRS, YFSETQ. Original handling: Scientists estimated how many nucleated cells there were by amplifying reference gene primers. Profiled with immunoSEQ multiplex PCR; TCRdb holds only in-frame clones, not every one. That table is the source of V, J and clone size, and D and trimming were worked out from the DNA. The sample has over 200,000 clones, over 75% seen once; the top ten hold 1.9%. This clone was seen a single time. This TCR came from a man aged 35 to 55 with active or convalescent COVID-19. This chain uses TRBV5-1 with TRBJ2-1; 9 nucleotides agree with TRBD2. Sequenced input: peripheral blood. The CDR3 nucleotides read TGCGCCAGCAGCTTCCAAGCGGGGGGTTACAATGAGCAGTTCTTC. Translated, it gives CASSFQAGGYNEQFF.